This T cell receptor (beta chain) is drawn from a study of T cells in women clearing cervical HPV infection. Overall study: Case blood was drawn when the lesion was first found; control blood after infection became undetectable.

In the case of this clone: As yet, its antigen is unknown. Other DNA sequences in this specimen translate into the identical CDR3.

General observations from the study: Repertoire richness, not evenness, was significantly elevated in CIN3+ cases versus controls.

Libraries were prepared by immunoSEQ multiplex PCR; TCRdb keeps only in-frame clonotypes and omits some of them. The listing records 30,000 to 40,000 clones. The TCR originated in a woman aged 18 to 75 with a cervical HPV16 infection that either progressed to CIN3+ or cleared (not recorded which). The sequenced sample consisted of blood buffy coat.

The chain's CDR3 is CASSLTTGAGNTIYF. The part of the CDR3 DNA that was read is TGCGCCAGCAGCTTGACGACAGGGGCTGGAAACACC. V usage is TRBV5-1 and J usage is TRBJ1-3; 8 bases line up with TRBD1. The read terminates 3 residues ahead of where the CDR3 ends, so the germline J gene completes it. CDR1 SGHRS and CDR2 YFSETQ come from the germline V gene. The trim removed 1 base at V and 2 bases at J, leaving 2 bases unmatched. This CDR3 contains 15 residues.